This entry features one T cell receptor beta chain sequence. The data were obtained in a study of blood T cell repertoires in COVID-19. On the study more broadly: Acute-phase and convalescent COVID-19 samples originated in the United States, Italy and Spain. Sources were T cells, B-cell-depleted T cells, or PBMCs; the material itself was cDNA or gDNA.

Original data processing: Scientists estimated how many nucleated cells there were by amplifying reference gene primers. Profiled with immunoSEQ multiplex PCR; TCRdb holds only in-frame clones, not every one. That table is the source of V, J and clone size, and D and trimming were worked out from the DNA. The repertoire holds around 31,000 clones, with more than 80% as singletons. CDR3 length: 14 residues. Trimming took 7 bases from V and 1 from J, leaving 14 bases between them. The germline gives CDR1 MNHEY, CDR2 SVGAGI. V and J are TRBV6-5 and TRBJ2-7; D possibly corresponds to TRBD2 (5 bases). This TCR came from an elderly man with acute or convalescent COVID-19. Sequenced sample: peripheral blood. The CDR3 DNA reads as TGTGCCAGCAAGGCGTCTAGCAATTCCTACGAGCAGTACTTC. It is translated as CASKASSNSYEQYF.